The present entry profiles one T cell receptor (beta chain) with its context. The data belong to a study of blood T cell repertoires in COVID-19. Overall study context: Samples of COVID-19 (acute and convalescent) were obtained from the United States, Italy and Spain. Sample material is recorded as cDNA or gDNA derived from T cells, B-cell-depleted T cells, or PBMCs.

The CDR3 covers 16 residues. Germline-derived CDR1 and CDR2 are LNHDA and SQIVND (reference sequence). V shed 1 base, J shed 2 bases, and the junction held 8 bases outside the gene matches. As processed by the authors: Estimates of nucleated cell counts were drawn from the amplification of reference gene primers. The assay was immunoSEQ multiplex PCR, and TCRdb's table has in-frame clones only and misses some. That table supplies the V and J calls and clone size; D and trimming were determined from the DNA. The repertoire holds a few hundred thousand clones, with 87% as singletons. The TCR originated in a woman aged 18-35 years who had recovered from COVID-19. The rearrangement uses TRBV19 and TRBJ2-7; the match to TRBD2 covers 7 bases. Specimen: peripheral blood. DNA of the CDR3: TGTGCCAGTAGTATAGCCAGGTCTAGCGGTACCTACGAGCAGTACTTC. Translated, it gives CASSIARSSGTYEQYF.